The clone carrying this T cell receptor beta chain has only one observation. The sample is drawn from a study of blood T cell repertoires in COVID-19. As for the study in general: There were acute and convalescent COVID-19 samples, and they came from the United States, Italy and Spain. The analysed material was cDNA or gDNA that came from T cells, B-cell-depleted T cells, or PBMCs.

In the original workflow: Estimated nucleated cell counts came from reference gene primer amplification. Profiling relied on immunoSEQ multiplex PCR, and the TCRdb table lists in-frame clones only, not all of them. V and J calls and clone size are those listed in that table; D and trimming were worked out from the DNA. The sample lists tens of thousands of clones; about 86% were seen once. Material: peripheral blood. This clonotype originated in a woman aged 80 or over with active or convalescent COVID-19.

DNA for the CDR3: TGTGCCAGCACCCTCAGGGGAGTAGGGCACACAGATACGCAGTATTTT. It translates to CASTLRGVGHTDTQYF. This chain links TRBV2 with TRBJ2-3, with a tentative D call TRBD1 (6 bases). This CDR3 has 16 residues. V was shortened by 7 bases and J by 2 bases, with 19 bases between the two germline ends. CDR1 and CDR2 (germline): SNHLY, FYNNEI.